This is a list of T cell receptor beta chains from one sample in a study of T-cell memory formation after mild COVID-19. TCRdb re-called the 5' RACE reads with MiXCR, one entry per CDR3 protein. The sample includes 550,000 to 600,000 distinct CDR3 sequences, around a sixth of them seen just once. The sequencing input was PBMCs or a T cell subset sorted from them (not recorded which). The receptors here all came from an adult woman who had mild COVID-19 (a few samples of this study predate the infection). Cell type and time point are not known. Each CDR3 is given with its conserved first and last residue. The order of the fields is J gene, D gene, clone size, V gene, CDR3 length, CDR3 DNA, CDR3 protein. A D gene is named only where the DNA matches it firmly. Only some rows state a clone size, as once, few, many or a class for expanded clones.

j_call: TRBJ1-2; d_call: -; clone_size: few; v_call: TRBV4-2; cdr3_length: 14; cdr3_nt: TGTGCCAGCAGCCAAGCTCTGACAGAGTTTGGCTACACCTTC; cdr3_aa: CASSQALTEFGYTF
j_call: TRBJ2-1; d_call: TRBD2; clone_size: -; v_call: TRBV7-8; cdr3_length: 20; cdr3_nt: TGTGCCAGCAGCTTTTCCCCGACTAGCGGGAGGGGTAGCTCCTACAATGAGCAGTTCTTC; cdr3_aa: CASSFSPTSGRGSSYNEQFF
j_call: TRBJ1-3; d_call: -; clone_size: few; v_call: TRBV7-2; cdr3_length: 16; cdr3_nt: TGTGCCAGCAGCCAGACCGGCCCGACATCTGGAAACACCATATATTTT; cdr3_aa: CASSQTGPTSGNTIYF
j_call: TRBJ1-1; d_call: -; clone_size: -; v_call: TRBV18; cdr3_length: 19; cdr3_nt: TGTGCCAGCTCACCACGACAGTCAGTTGGGGGTCCCTTGAACACTGAAGCTTTCTTT; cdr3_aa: CASSPRQSVGGPLNTEAFF
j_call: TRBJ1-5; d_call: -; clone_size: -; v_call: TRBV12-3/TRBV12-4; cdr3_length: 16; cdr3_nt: TGTGCCAGCAGTTTGTCGGACATCCATAGCAATCAGCCCCAGCATTTT; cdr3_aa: CASSLSDIHSNQPQHF
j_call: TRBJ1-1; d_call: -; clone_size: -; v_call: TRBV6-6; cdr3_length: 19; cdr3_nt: TGTGCCAGCAACTCAGTCGTTGGGCTCGGGGAGTCCATGAACACTGAAGCTTTCTTT; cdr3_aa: CASNSVVGLGESMNTEAFF
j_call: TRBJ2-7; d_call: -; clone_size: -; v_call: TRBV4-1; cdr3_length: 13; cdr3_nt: TGCGCCAGCAGCCCGTACAGGGAGAACGAGCAGTACTTC; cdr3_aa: CASSPYRENEQYF
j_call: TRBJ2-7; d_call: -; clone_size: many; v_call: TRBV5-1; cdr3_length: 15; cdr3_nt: TGCGCCAGCAGCCGGCGAGTAGCTGAAACCTACGAGCAGTACTTC; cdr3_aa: CASSRRVAETYEQYF
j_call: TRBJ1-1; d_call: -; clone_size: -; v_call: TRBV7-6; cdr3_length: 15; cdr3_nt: TGTGCCAGCAGCTTAGAGGATACGGTGAACACTGAAGCTTTCTTT; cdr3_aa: CASSLEDTVNTEAFF
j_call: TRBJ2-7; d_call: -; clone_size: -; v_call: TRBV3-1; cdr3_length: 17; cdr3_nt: TGTGCCAGCAGCCAGGCCCTGACAGCTCGCCCCCTCTACGAGCAGTACTTC; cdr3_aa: CASSQALTARPLYEQYF
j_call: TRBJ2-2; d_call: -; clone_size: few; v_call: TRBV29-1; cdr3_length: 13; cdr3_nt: TGCAGCGTCCGCGATTTTGGGGTCGGGGAGCTGTTTTTT; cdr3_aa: CSVRDFGVGELFF
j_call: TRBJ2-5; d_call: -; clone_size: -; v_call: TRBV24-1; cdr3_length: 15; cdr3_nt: TGTGCCACCAGTGAGGACGGACAGAGCCAAAAGACCCAGTACTTC; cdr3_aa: CATSEDGQSQKTQYF
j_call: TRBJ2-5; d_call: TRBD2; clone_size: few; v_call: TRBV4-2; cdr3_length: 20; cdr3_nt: TGTGCCAGTGCACCTAAGCGTTCAGCTAGCGGGAGGATCATTGAGGAGACCCAGTACTTC; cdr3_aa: CASAPKRSASGRIIEETQYF
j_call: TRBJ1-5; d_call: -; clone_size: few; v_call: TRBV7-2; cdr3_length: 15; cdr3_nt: TGTGCCAGCAGCTTAGGACAGATTAGCAATCAGCCCCAGCATTTT; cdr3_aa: CASSLGQISNQPQHF
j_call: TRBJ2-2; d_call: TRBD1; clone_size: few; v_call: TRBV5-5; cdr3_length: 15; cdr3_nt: TGTGCCAGCAGCTTGGCGGGACAGGGTACCGGGGAGCTGTTTTTT; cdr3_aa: CASSLAGQGTGELFF
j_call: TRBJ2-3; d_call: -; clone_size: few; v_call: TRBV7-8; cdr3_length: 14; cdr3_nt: TGTGCCAGCAGCCAAGATCGGACCACAGATACGCAGTATTTT; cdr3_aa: CASSQDRTTDTQYF
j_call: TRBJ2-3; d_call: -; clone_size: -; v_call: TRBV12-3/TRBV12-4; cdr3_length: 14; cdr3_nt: TGTGCCAGCAGTTCTCCACTCGCCACAGATACGCAGTATTTT; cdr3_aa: CASSSPLATDTQYF
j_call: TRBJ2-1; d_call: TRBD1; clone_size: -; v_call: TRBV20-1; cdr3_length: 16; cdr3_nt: TGCAGTGCTAGAGATACGGGACAGAGCTCCTACAATGAGCAGTTCTTC; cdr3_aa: CSARDTGQSSYNEQFF
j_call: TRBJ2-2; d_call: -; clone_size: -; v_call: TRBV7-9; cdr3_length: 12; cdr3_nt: TGTGCCAGCAGCTTAGGTCTCGGGGAGCTGTTTTTT; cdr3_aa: CASSLGLGELFF
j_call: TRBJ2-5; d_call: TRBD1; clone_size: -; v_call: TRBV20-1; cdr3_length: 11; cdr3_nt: TGCAGTGTACAGGGGATAGAGACCCAGTACTTC; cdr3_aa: CSVQGIETQYF
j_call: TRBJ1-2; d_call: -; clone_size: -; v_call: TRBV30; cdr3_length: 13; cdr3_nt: TGTGCCTGGGGACAAAGGACGGTCTATGGCTACACCTTC; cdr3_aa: CAWGQRTVYGYTF
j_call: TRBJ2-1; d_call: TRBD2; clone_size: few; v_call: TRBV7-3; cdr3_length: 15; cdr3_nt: TGTGCCAGCAGCCCCCAAATGGCGGGAGGTAATGAGCAGTTCTTC; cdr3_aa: CASSPQMAGGNEQFF
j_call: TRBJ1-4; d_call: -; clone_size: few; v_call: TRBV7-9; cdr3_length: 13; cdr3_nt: TGTGCCAGCAGCTTATCGACTGGGGAAAAACTGTTTTTT; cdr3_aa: CASSLSTGEKLFF
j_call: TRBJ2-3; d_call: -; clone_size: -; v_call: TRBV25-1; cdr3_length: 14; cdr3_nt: TGTGCCAGCAGTGAAAGGGGCCCCGGAGATACGCAGTATTTT; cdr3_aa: CASSERGPGDTQYF
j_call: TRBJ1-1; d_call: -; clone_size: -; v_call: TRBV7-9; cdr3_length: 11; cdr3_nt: TGTGCCAGCAGCTTACTGCAGGTGGCCTTCTTT; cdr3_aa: CASSLLQVAFF
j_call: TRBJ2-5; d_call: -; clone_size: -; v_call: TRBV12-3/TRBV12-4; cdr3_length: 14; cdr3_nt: TGTGCCAGCAGTTTAGGTCGGGGTTCGGAGACCCAGTACTTC; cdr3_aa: CASSLGRGSETQYF
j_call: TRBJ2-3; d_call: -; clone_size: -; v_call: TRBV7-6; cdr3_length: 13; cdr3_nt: TGTGCCAGCAGCCCCCGGATGTCGGATACGCAGTATTTT; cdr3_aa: CASSPRMSDTQYF
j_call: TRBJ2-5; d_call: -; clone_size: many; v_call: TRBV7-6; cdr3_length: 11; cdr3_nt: TGTGCCAGCACCCTCGCCGAGACCCAGTACTTC; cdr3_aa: CASTLAETQYF
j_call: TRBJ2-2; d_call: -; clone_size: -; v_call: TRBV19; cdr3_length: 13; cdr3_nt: TGTGCCAGTAGTATCCCCCGGGGGCGGGAGCTGTTTTTT; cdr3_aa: CASSIPRGRELFF
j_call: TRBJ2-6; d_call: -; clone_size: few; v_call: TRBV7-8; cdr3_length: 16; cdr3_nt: TGTGCCAGCAGCTTAGGACAGAGCTCTGGGGCCAACGTCCTGACTTTC; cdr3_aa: CASSLGQSSGANVLTF
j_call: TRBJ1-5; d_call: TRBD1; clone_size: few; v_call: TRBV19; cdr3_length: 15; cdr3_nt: TGTGCCAGTGAAACCGGGACAGGGGGAAATCAGCCCCAGCATTTT; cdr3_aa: CASETGTGGNQPQHF
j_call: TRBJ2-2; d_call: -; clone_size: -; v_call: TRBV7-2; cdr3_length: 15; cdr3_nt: TGTGCCAGCAGCTTAGAAGCCTCGGACGCGGGGGAGCTGTTTTTT; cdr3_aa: CASSLEASDAGELFF
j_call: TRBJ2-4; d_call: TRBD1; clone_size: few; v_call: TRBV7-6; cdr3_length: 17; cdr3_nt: TGTGCCAGCAGCCCGGGGGCAGGGGGCAAACTCAGGAACATTCAGTACTTC; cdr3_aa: CASSPGAGGKLRNIQYF
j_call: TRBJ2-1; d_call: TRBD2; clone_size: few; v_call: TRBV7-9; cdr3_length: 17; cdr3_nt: TGTGCCAGCAGCCTACTTGGAGCGGGGCTCCTTTACAATGAGCAGTTCTTC; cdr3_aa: CASSLLGAGLLYNEQFF
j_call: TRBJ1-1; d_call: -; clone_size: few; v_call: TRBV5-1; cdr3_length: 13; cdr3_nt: TGCGCCAGCAGCGTGGAGGCGAACACTGAAGCTTTCTTT; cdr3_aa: CASSVEANTEAFF
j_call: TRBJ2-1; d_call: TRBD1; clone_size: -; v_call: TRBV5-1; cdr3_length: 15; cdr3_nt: TGCGCCAGCAGCTTCACCGGGACAGAGGTTAATGAGCAGTTCTTC; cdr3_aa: CASSFTGTEVNEQFF
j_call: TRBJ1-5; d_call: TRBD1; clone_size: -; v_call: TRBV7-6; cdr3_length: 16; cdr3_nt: TGTGCCAGCAGCTTCGGACAGGGAGGCGGCAATCAGCCCCAGCATTTT; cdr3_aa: CASSFGQGGGNQPQHF
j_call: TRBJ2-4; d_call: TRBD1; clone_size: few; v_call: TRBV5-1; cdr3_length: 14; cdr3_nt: TGCGCCAGCAGCTTGGGACAGGGGGAAAACATTCAGTACTTC; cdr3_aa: CASSLGQGENIQYF
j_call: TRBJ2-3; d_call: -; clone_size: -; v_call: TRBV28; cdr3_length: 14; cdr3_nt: TGTGCCAGCAGTTCTAAGGGTTCAGGAGATACGCAGTATTTT; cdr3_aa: CASSSKGSGDTQYF
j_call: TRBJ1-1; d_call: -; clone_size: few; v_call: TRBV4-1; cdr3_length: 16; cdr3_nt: TGCGCCAGCAGCCAAGAAGGCCGGGGGCCAGATACTGAAGCTTTCTTT; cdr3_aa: CASSQEGRGPDTEAFF
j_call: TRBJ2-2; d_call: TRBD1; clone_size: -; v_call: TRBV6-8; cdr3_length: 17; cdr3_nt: TGTGCCAGCAAAGCCCCGCAGGACAGGGACGGCACCGGGGAGCTGTTTTTT; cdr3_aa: CASKAPQDRDGTGELFF
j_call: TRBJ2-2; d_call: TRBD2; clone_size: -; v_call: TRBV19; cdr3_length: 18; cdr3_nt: TGTGCCAGTAGCACACACCCCAGACTAGCGGTGAACACCGGGGAGCTGTTTTTT; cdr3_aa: CASSTHPRLAVNTGELFF
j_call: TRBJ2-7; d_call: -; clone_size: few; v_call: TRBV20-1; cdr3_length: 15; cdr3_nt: TGCAGTGCTAGAGATAGGGCGGGACTCTCCTACGAGCAGTACTTC; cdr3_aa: CSARDRAGLSYEQYF
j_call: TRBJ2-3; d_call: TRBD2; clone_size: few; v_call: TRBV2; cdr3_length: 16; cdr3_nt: TGTGCCAGCAGTGAAGGCCTAGCGGGGCACACAGATACGCAGTATTTT; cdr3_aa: CASSEGLAGHTDTQYF
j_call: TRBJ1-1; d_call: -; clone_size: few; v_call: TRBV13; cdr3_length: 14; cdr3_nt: TGTGCCAGCAGAGCGGGACGGTCGGGCACTGAAGCTTTCTTT; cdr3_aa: CASRAGRSGTEAFF
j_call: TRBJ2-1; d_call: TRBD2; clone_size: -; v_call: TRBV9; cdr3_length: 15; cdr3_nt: TGTGCCAGCAGCGCAAGCGGGGACTCCTACAATGAGCAGTTCTTC; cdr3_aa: CASSASGDSYNEQFF
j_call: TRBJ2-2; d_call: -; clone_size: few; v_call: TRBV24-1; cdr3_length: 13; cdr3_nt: TGTGCCACCAGTAAAGAGGGGAACGGGGAGCTGTTTTTT; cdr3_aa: CATSKEGNGELFF
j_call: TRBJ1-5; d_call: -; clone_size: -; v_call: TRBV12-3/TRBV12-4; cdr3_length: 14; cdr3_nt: TGTGCCAGCAGTTTAGTGGGATTCAATCAGCCCCAGCATTTT; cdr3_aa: CASSLVGFNQPQHF
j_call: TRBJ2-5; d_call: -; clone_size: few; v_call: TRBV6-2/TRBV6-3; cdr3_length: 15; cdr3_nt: TGTGCCAGCAGTTACTCGGCTAGCAACCAAGAGACCCAGTACTTC; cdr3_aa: CASSYSASNQETQYF
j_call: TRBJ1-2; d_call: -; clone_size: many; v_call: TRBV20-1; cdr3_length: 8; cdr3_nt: TGCAGCGGGGTTGGCTACACCTTC; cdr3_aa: CSGVGYTF
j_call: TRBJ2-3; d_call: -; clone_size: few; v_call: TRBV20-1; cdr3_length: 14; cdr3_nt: TGCAGTGCTAGAACGGGGATGAGGGCAGATACGCAGTATTTT; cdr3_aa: CSARTGMRADTQYF
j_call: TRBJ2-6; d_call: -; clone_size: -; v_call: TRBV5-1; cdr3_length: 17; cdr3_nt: TGCGCCAGCAGCGCCGGGGGGACAGGTACCGGGGCCAACGTCCTGACTTTC; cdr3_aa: CASSAGGTGTGANVLTF